This TCR beta chain was recovered during a study of identical twins. Notes on the study in general: Cord blood beta clonotypes present at high abundance carried fewer insertions; no such pattern appeared in memory repertoires.

Of note for this clonotype: What it recognizes is unknown.

This CDR3 contains 14 residues. Trimming took off 1 base at V and 6 bases at J, with 13 bases between the two ends. TCRdb reprocessed the 5' RACE reads with MiXCR, giving one entry per CDR3 protein. The sample includes under 900,000 distinct CDR3 sequences, about 18% seen only once; the top ten take around 14%. These records were also assigned to another study, of T cells expressing NK-cell markers. That work adds: The study sequenced eight donors, seven HCMV-seropositive and one seronegative.

The specimen sequenced was PBMCs. This sequence joins TRBV12-3 or TRBV12-4 and TRBJ2-7, with a possible D match to TRBD2 (6 bases). The clonotype was recovered from a woman aged 18 to 35 in good health. The CDR3 nucleotides are TGTGCCAGCAGTTTAGGTGGGGACTGGATCGAGCAGTACTTC. Protein product: CASSLGGDWIEQYF.